This T cell receptor beta chain came from a study of shared clonotypes between healthy human individuals. Study background: Per donor, CD8 memory used one plate, CD8 naive used two, CD4 memory used three and CD4 naive used three.

Trimming at V came to 7 bases and at J to 9 bases, leaving 10 bases not matched to a gene. The germline CDR1 and CDR2 sequences are SGHNT and YYREEE (reference sequence). CDR3 length: 15 residues. The data were produced by immunoSEQ multiplex PCR, yet TCRdb's version contains in-frame clones alone and is incomplete. The data contain about 1.1 million clones, approximately 80% of them singletons. None of the donors, who were healthy HIV-negative adults, had recently had acute infections or vaccinations. Partitioning of CD4+ cells yielded a CD45RA+ naive subset and a CD45RA-negative memory subset. Study observations and caveats: Inspection by rarefaction showed sorted-subset sequencing to be incomplete despite large depth.

Comments on this clone: Its target is unknown.

Source material: memory CD4+ T cells from PBMCs. Subset in this sample: CD45RA-negative fraction. The V call is TRBV5-4, the J call TRBJ2-1; TRBD2 aligns across 13 bases. The sequence was collected from a man aged 18-30 years in good health. Some clones in this sample may be carry-over from other donors' samples. The CDR3 region is CASGGLAGESAEQFF. The CDR3 nucleotides read TGTGCCAGCGGCGGACTAGCGGGAGAAAGTGCTGAGCAGTTCTTC.